This T cell receptor beta chain is from a study of neurological immune-mediated disorders (dated by TCRdb to the late 2010s). For context, the study as a whole: Among the roughly 35 multiple sclerosis patients, relapsing-remitting MS accounted for about 31 and secondary progressive MS accounted for 3. Longitudinal samples, technical triplicates and paired sorted CD4+ and CD8+ T-cell subsets, alongside PBMC samples, were included among the approximately 110 TCR-beta libraries. Peripheral blood TCR-beta repertoires from HTLV-I-associated myelopathy (HAM/TSP) patients, multiple sclerosis patients and healthy controls were compared by UMI-based sequencing. The cohort included approximately 70 subjects: approximately 15 with HAM/TSP, roughly 35 with multiple sclerosis, and around 20 healthy controls. The full study reports these points: The highest TCR clonal expansion was observed in HAM/TSP patients, whereas the lowest was observed in MS patients, even when compared with healthy controls. No clinical or MRI features were associated with the MS cluster, and the authors said that larger cohorts are needed. Phylogenetic analysis grouped repertoires from 18 of 34 MS patients into a cluster of related CDR3 sequences, suggesting a possible repertoire-level signature. Expanded clones from different subjects shared no identical CDR3 amino acid sequences, which suggests that TCR-beta repertoires were private in all groups.

cDNA synthesis used template-switch 5'RACE with a primer carrying a 10-nucleotide random unique molecular identifier tagging each TCR transcript. Each sequencing run produced over 160 million TCR-beta sequences covering 15-18 subjects. Total RNA was extracted with the RNeasy kit. The KAPA Real-time Library Amplification kit was used to amplify TCR-beta VDJ regions with primers targeting the TCR constant region and the 5'RACE anchor. A first PCR added sample indexes and Illumina adaptors, and a second PCR then raised library yield. After purification with Ampure beads, the TCR product of roughly 650 bp was size-selected on a 2% E-gel SizeSelection system. Before pooling, library quality was checked on a Bioanalyzer, concentration was measured with Qubit, and libraries were quantified with the Kapa Library Quantification kit. An Illumina HiSeq 2500 sequenced the libraries paired-end 2 x 150 bp. To increase sequence diversity, roughly 25-31% phiX was spiked into each library pool. On the authors' methods: Quality-filtered reads were processed with the UMI-based MiGEC pipeline, and over 90% of raw TCR sequences were removed by the MiGEC pipeline during error correction. IMGT germline references were used for aligning VDJ genes, and each clonotype was defined as a unique CDR3 amino acid sequence together with its V-J genes. Clonal expansion, Shannon diversity and CDR3 relatedness were evaluated with VDJtools (CalcPairwiseDistances, ClusterSamples), while phylogenetic trees were built in CLCbio workbench. Using coefficient-of-variation modelling across technical triplicates, the study counted a clone as expanded if it had at least 8 unique UMIs. TCRdb reprocessed the public reads (quality trimming at Q25 with fastp, clone calling with MiXCR) and kept in-frame beta chains. Each record represents a unique CDR3 protein, reported with the most common genes and DNA among its rows. Clone size and V and J calls follow TCRdb, not the original study. The sample includes tens of thousands of distinct CDR3 sequences, with less than 5.5% observed a single time. About 8% of the sample lies in the top ten.

Unsorted PBMC libraries were generated from 2 million PBMCs stored in RNAlater at -80 °C until RNA extraction. Multiple sclerosis patients were enrolled in a US clinical protocol evaluating disease progression by magnetic resonance imaging. Peripheral blood was subjected to Ficoll-Hypaque density gradient centrifugation to isolate PBMCs, which were then cryopreserved in liquid nitrogen. Inclusive of the bounding cysteine and phenylalanine, the CDR3 is 12 residues long. The CDR3 DNA has 36 bases and is translated from base 1. CDR1 DFQATT and CDR2 SNEGSKA are derived from the germline V gene (reference sequence). The junction carries 7 bases between V and J, which are trimmed by 3 bases and 4 bases respectively. This clonotype was observed many times. Its antigen specificity is not known. Base qualities are not provided; no much larger clone lies one nucleotide away.

The sample was PBMCs. The chain uses TRBV20-1 and TRBJ1-5; TRBD1 is perhaps the D gene, given 5 matching bases. This TCR came from a man between 18 and 35 years old with multiple sclerosis. The sequence in DNA is TGCAGTGCTAGTGGGGGGAATCAGCCCCAGCATTTT. This codes for CSASGGNQPQHF.